This T cell receptor beta chain was identified in a study of shared clonotypes between healthy human individuals. Every donor was a Caucasian adult from Nashville, Tennessee. Method: immunoSEQ multiplex PCR; TCRdb's copy keeps in-frame clones and lacks some. The sample records 2 million to 2.5 million clones, about nine tenths being singletons. Looked up from germline, CDR1 is SGHRS and CDR2 is YFSETQ. CDR3 length: 8 amino acids. Trimming took 10 bases from V and 4 from J, leaving 3 bases between them. The chain couples TRBV5-1 to TRBJ2-7, with D hard to call. The clonotype was recovered from a man aged 18 to 29 in good health. Some clones in this sample may be carry-over from other donors' samples. The source material was naive CD4+ T cells from PBMCs. Subset noted: CD45RA+ positively selected. Here the CDR3 reads CAGYEQYF. CDR3 coding DNA: TGCGCCGGTTACGAGCAGTACTTC.